A single sample is the source of the 27 T cell receptor beta chains below, sequenced in a study of identical twins. A single record per CDR3 protein comes from TCRdb applying MiXCR to the 5' RACE reads. The sample has fewer than 500,000 distinct CDR3 sequences; roughly 26% are singletons. This sample was also put to use in a study of T cells expressing NK-cell markers.

Material: CD4+ T cells sorted from blood. All receptors come from a young woman in good health.

In this sample, this clonotype turned up once. Just one base apart from a much larger clone, this may be a read error. V gene TRBV11-3 combines with J gene TRBJ1-2; D gene unclear. Trimming shortened V by 1 base and J by 4 bases, and 4 bases separated the two germline ends. CDR1 SGHNT and CDR2 YENEEA come from the germline V gene. The CDR3 is 12 residues long. CDR3 sequence: CASSLGRYGYTF. In nucleotides, the CDR3 is TGTGCCAGCAGCTTAGGGCGCTATGGCTACACCTTC.

The chain uses TRBV27 and TRBJ2-2; possibly TRBD2 for D (5 bases). Germline CDR1 and CDR2: MNHEY and SMNVEV (reference sequence). CDR3 length: 15 residues. Trimming cost V 6 bases and J 0 bases, with 11 bases left between them. In nucleotides, the CDR3 is TGTGCCAGCAGGTCTAGCTACGCGAACACCGGGGAGCTGTTTTTT. Its protein product is CASRSSYANTGELFF.

The chain links TRBV9 to TRBJ2-5; D is undetermined. Germline V gene sequence: CDR1 SGDLS, CDR2 YYNGEE. This CDR3 has 14 amino acids. V gave up 3 bases and J gave up 7 bases, with 16 bases separating them. Here the CDR3 DNA reads TGTGCCAGCAGCGACCGCCCCGCCCCGGGGACCCAGTACTTC. Translating gives CASSDRPAPGTQYF.

The gene calls are TRBV30 and TRBJ2-1, with TRBD2 identical over 13 bases. J lost 5 bases, V lost 1 base, and 8 bases had no gene match. The germline gives CDR1 GTSNPN, CDR2 SVGIG (reference sequence). The CDR3 contains 17 residues. CDR3 protein: CAWSGYLTSGRDNEQFF. DNA for the CDR3: TGTGCCTGGAGTGGCTACCTTACTAGCGGGAGGGACAATGAGCAGTTCTTC.

The V call is TRBV5-1, the J call TRBJ2-1; no definite D call. The ends were cut back, 4 bases at V and 0 bases at J, with 11 bases in the middle. In germline, CDR1 is SGHRS, CDR2 YFSETQ. The CDR3 length is 15 residues. The CDR3 loop is CASSPAGFSYNEQFF. CDR3 sequence (DNA): TGCGCCAGCAGCCCGGCCGGGTTCTCCTACAATGAGCAGTTCTTC. The variable domain in full, completed from reference TRBV5-1 and TRBJ2-1, reads KAGVTQTPRYLIKTRGQQVTLSCSPISGHRSVSWYQQTPGQGLQFLFEYFSETQRNKGNFPGRFSGRQFSNSRSEMNVSTLELGDSALYLCASSPAGFSYNEQFFGPGTRLTVL.

There are a few counts of this clonotype. CDR3 DNA: TGTGCCTCGACAAGGACTAGCGGGAGGGAGGAGCTGTTTTTT. Its protein is CASTRTSGREELFF. The J gene is TRBJ2-2, the V gene TRBV30, with 15 bases fitting TRBD2. CDR3 size: 14 residues. Trimming took 7 bases from V and 10 from J; bases not matched to a gene: 7. Germline V CDR1 and CDR2: GTSNPN, SVGIG (reference sequence).

This clonotype appeared a few times. The chain combines TRBV6-2 or TRBV6-3 with TRBJ1-1; D uncertain. Germline CDR1 reads MNHEY; CDR2 reads SVGEGT. CDR3 length: 12 residues. Trimming shortened V by 6 bases and J by 3 bases, and 8 bases separated the two germline ends. DNA of the CDR3: TGTGCCAGCAGAGGTGTGGACACTGAAGCTTTCTTT. Translation gives CASRGVDTEAFF.

The rearrangement uses TRBV5-1 and TRBJ2-3; D call uncertain. The germline CDR1 and CDR2 sequences are SGHRS and YFSETQ. This CDR3 region has 13 residues. Trimming took off 2 bases at V and 0 bases at J, with 4 bases between the two ends. CDR3 sequence reads: CASSFQSTDTQYF. In nucleotides, the CDR3 is TGCGCCAGCAGCTTCCAGAGCACAGATACGCAGTATTTT. Supplemented by reference TRBV5-1 and TRBJ2-3, the full variable domain reads KAGVTQTPRYLIKTRGQQVTLSCSPISGHRSVSWYQQTPGQGLQFLFEYFSETQRNKGNFPGRFSGRQFSNSRSEMNVSTLELGDSALYLCASSFQSTDTQYFGPGTRLTVL.

The chain recombines TRBV18 with TRBJ2-3; 8 bases are a match to TRBD1. CDR1 is KGHSH, CDR2 LQKENI, per germline. The CDR3 is 15 amino acids. The junction had 5 bases not matched to a gene; V was cut back by 3 bases and J by 3 bases. The CDR3: CASSPQGAQTDTQYF. In nucleotides, the CDR3 is TGTGCCAGCTCACCGCAGGGGGCGCAAACAGATACGCAGTATTTT.

The chain has TRBV5-1 and TRBJ1-2, with D uncertain. CDR3 length: 15 residues. V was trimmed by 0 bases and J by 3 bases, leaving 12 bases between them. The germline V gene has CDR1 SGHRS and CDR2 YFSETQ. CDR3 region: CASSLGTSVDYGYTF. The CDR3 coding sequence is TGCGCCAGCAGCTTGGGAACCTCCGTAGACTATGGCTACACCTTC.

This chain links TRBV27 with TRBJ2-7, with D maybe TRBD2 (6 bases). The germline V gene has CDR1 MNHEY and CDR2 SMNVEV (reference sequence). This CDR3 region has 14 residues. Trimming took 3 bases from V and 2 from J, leaving 11 bases between them. The CDR3 spells CASSLGRDPYEQYF. CDR3 nucleotides: TGTGCCAGCAGTTTGGGGCGGGACCCCTACGAGCAGTACTTC.

The sample holds a few counts of this clonotype. The rearrangement uses TRBV4-2 and TRBJ2-7, with D possibly TRBD2 on 6 matching bases. Looked up from germline, CDR1 is LGHNA and CDR2 is YNFKEQ. Trimming left V 4 bases short and J 4 bases short, with 14 bases between. The CDR3 is made up of 14 amino acids. CDR3 in DNA: TGTGCCAGCAGCCTTGGGCAGGGAGGTTACGAGCAGTACTTC. Protein: CASSLGQGGYEQYF.

The chain links TRBV7-3 to TRBJ1-1; D call uncertain. Trimming took off 1 base at V and 5 bases at J, with 11 bases between the two ends. CDR3 size: 14 residues. Per germline, CDR1 SGHTA and CDR2 FQGTGA. CDR3 DNA sequence: TGTGCCAGCAGCTTAAGGTCTTTTGGGACTGAAGCTTTCTTT. Its protein product is CASSLRSFGTEAFF.

This clonotype was counted once. The chain joins TRBV6-6 to TRBJ2-5; 7 nucleotides line up with TRBD2. Germline loops: CDR1 MNHNY, CDR2 SVGAGI (reference sequence). The V gene end was trimmed by 7 bases and the J gene end by 4 bases; junction bases not matched to a gene: 6. This CDR3 contains 13 residues. CDR3 DNA sequence: TGTGCCAGCACGCAAAGGGAGGGAGAGACCCAGTACTTC. This translates into CASTQREGETQYF.

The V call is TRBV24-1, the J call TRBJ2-3; 11 bases line up with TRBD2. The CDR3 extends over 15 amino acids. Germline V gene lookup returns CDR1 KGHDR and CDR2 SFDVKD. Trimming cost V 4 bases and J 7 bases; bases outside gene matches: 6. The CDR3 spells CATSDPLAGENTQYF. The CDR3 nucleotides read TGTGCCACCAGTGACCCACTAGCGGGAGAAAATACGCAGTATTTT.

This clonotype was found a few times. J is TRBJ2-7 and V is TRBV5-1; D is unresolved. Germline V gives CDR1 SGHRS, CDR2 YFSETQ. V lost 0 bases to trimming and J lost 6 bases, with 7 bases between them. The CDR3 has 12 residues. The CDR3 here is CASSLDFSEQYF. The CDR3 DNA reads as TGCGCCAGCAGCTTGGATTTTTCCGAGCAGTACTTC.

This clonotype has a count of ten or more. The J gene is TRBJ1-6, the V gene TRBV12-3 or TRBV12-4; 11 bases are shared with TRBD1. CDR3 length: 14 residues. The V segment lost 3 bases and the J segment 9 bases; nucleotides outside the gene matches: 1. The CDR3 loop reads CASSLGTGGSPLHF. CDR3 DNA sequence: TGTGCCAGCAGTTTGGGGACAGGGGGTTCACCCCTCCACTTT.

The rearrangement links TRBV2 to TRBJ2-3, with 14 bases lining up with TRBD2. The length of the CDR3 is 16 residues. The V gene end was trimmed by 3 bases and the J gene end by 2 bases; junction bases not matched to a gene: 1. Germline V gives CDR1 SNHLY, CDR2 FYNNEI. In DNA, the CDR3 is TGTGCCAGCAGTGAGGGACTAGCGGGGGTCACAGATACGCAGTATTTT. It is translated as CASSEGLAGVTDTQYF.

The chain joins TRBV6-5 to TRBJ2-5, with a possible D match to TRBD2 (5 bases). The germline V and J ends were trimmed by 2 bases and 1 base, with 11 bases remaining between them. The CDR3 covers 15 residues. Germline CDR1 is MNHEY and CDR2 is SVGAGI. The CDR3 coding sequence is TGTGCCAGCAGTTACCGCGGAGGCCGCCAAGAGACCCAGTACTTC. This encodes CASSYRGGRQETQYF.

V gene TRBV5-1 combines with J gene TRBJ2-5; TRBD1 might be the D (6 bases). The V end lost 7 bases, the J end lost 5 bases, and 18 bases lay between the germline ends. Germline lookup yields CDR1 SGHRS and CDR2 YFSETQ. There are 14 residues in the CDR3. CDR3 DNA: TGCGCCAGCTACAAGAGGGGGTCAGAGGAGACCCAGTACTTC. It encodes CASYKRGSEETQYF.

The chain has TRBV11-2 and TRBJ1-1, with D unclear. The CDR3 sequence is 14 residues long. V lost 4 bases and J lost 0, with 9 bases in between. Germline V gives CDR1 SGHAT, CDR2 FQNNGV. The CDR3 sequence is CASSSNVMNTEAFF. CDR3 DNA: TGTGCCAGCAGCTCGAACGTAATGAACACTGAAGCTTTCTTT.

This clonotype was seen at least ten times. The chain is built from TRBV29-1 and TRBJ2-1; no reliable D call. This CDR3 spans 11 amino acids. CDR1 and CDR2 from the germline V gene are SQVTM and ANQGSEA. The ends were cut back, 4 bases at V and 5 bases at J, with 6 bases in the middle. As DNA, the CDR3 is TGCAGCGTTGGCCGGAACAATGAGCAGTTCTTC. Translation gives CSVGRNNEQFF.

This clonotype was seen only a few times. DNA of the CDR3: TGCAGTGCTCTGGGGCGGAACCAGTTCTTC. Translation: CSALGRNQFF. The chain couples TRBV20-1 to TRBJ2-1; the D gene is possibly TRBD1 (5 bases). This CDR3 is 10 amino acids long. The germline V gene has CDR1 DFQATT and CDR2 SNEGSKA (reference sequence). V was cut by 5 bases and J by 13 bases, with 12 bases left in between.

In this sample, this clonotype turned up a few times. CDR3 protein: CASSSSLLAGLSEQYF. CDR3 DNA: TGTGCCAGCAGCTCCTCCTTGCTAGCGGGACTTAGCGAGCAGTACTTC. The rearrangement links TRBV7-9 to TRBJ2-7, with 9 positions matching TRBD2. CDR1 is SEHNR, CDR2 FQNEAQ, per germline (reference sequence). With V trimmed by 4 bases and J by 6 bases, 13 bases remained unmatched. The CDR3 covers 16 residues.

The chain couples TRBV18 to TRBJ2-1; D is perhaps TRBD2 (6 bases). The germline V gene encodes CDR1 KGHSH and CDR2 LQKENI. The CDR3 spans 15 residues. With 3 bases removed from V and 5 bases from J, the gap between germline ends came to 14 bases. The CDR3 DNA sequence: TGTGCCAGCTCACCGGGCCTAGCGAGGAACAATGAGCAGTTCTTC. Its translation: CASSPGLARNNEQFF.

The gene calls are TRBV18 and TRBJ1-2; D possibly corresponds to TRBD1 (6 bases). V shed 3 bases and J shed 8 bases, with 16 bases lying between them. There are 14 residues in the CDR3. Germline V gives CDR1 KGHSH, CDR2 LQKENI. The CDR3 bases are TGTGCCAGCTCACCGGGGGGCCGAACCTCCGGCTACACCTTC. This encodes CASSPGGRTSGYTF. The variable domain in full, with the rest retrieved from reference TRBV18 and TRBJ1-2, is NAGVMQNPRHLVRRRGQEARLRCSPMKGHSHVYWYRQLPEEGLKFMVYLQKENIIDESGMPKERFSAEFPKEGPSILRIQQVVRGDSAAYFCASSPGGRTSGYTFGSGTRLTVV.

The rearrangement links TRBV11-1 to TRBJ2-5; possible D gene TRBD2, 7 bases. Germline V gene lookup returns CDR1 SGHAT and CDR2 FQDESV (reference sequence). Between the trimmed V and J ends, which lost 2 bases and 2 bases, there was a span of 21 bases. The CDR3 is 18 residues long. CDR3 in amino acids: CASSLMVARGPRQETQYF. CDR3 in DNA: TGTGCCAGCAGCTTAATGGTCGCGCGGGGGCCCCGTCAAGAGACCCAGTACTTC.